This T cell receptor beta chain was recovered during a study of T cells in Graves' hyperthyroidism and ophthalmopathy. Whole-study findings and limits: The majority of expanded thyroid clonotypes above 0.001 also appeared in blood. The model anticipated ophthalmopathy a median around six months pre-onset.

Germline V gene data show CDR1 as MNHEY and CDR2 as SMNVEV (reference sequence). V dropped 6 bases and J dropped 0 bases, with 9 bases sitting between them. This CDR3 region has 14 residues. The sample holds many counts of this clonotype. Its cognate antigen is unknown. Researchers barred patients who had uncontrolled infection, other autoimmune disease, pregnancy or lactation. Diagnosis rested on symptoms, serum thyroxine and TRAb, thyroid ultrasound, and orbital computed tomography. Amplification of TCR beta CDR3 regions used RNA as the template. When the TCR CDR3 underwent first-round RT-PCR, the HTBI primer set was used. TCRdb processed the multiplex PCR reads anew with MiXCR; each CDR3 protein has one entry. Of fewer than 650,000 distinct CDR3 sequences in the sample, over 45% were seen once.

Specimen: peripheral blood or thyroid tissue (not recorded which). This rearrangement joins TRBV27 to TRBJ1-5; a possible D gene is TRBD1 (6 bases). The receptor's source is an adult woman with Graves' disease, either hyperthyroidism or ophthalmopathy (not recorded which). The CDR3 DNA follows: TGTGCCAGCAGCGGACAGCATAGCAATCAGCCCCAGCATTTT. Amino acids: CASSGQHSNQPQHF.